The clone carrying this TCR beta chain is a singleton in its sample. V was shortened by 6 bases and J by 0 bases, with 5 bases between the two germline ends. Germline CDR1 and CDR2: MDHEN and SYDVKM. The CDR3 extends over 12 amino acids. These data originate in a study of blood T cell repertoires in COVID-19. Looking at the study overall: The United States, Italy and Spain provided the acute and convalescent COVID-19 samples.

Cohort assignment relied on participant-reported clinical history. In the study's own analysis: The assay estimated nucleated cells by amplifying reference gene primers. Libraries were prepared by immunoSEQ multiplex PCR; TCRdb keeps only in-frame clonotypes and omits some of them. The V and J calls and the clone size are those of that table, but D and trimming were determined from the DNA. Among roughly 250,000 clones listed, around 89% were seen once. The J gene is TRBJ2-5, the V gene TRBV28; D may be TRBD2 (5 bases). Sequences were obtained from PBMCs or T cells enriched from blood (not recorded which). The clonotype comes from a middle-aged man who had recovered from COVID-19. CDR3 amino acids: CASRRDQETQYF. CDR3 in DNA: TGTGCCAGCAGGCGGGACCAAGAGACCCAGTACTTC.